This T cell receptor beta chain was identified in a study of glioma-infiltrating T cells. TCR alpha and beta CDR3 regions were amplified from RNA using iRepertoire nested multiplex PCR. Via MiXCR, TCRdb re-called the multiplex PCR reads, giving one row per CDR3 protein. The table records more than 100,000 distinct CDR3 sequences, around 30% of them present only once. There are many counts of this clonotype. What it recognizes is unknown. Broader study findings: Gliomas, especially low-grade, showed above-expected tissue-blood divergence; non-neoplastic patients showed below.

The CDR3 length is 12 residues. Trimming took off 8 bases at V and 3 bases at J, with 10 bases between the two ends. The receptor comes from a human donor with low-grade glioma or glioblastoma, undergoing nonglioma brain surgery, or in good health (not recorded which). This chain connects TRBV12-3 or TRBV12-4 to TRBJ1-1; TRBD1 might be the D (5 bases). Source material: glioma tissue, nonneoplastic brain tissue, or PBMCs (not recorded which). CDR3 coding DNA: TGTGCCAGCGGCAGGGAATACACTGAAGCTTTCTTT. Amino acid sequence: CASGREYTEAFF.